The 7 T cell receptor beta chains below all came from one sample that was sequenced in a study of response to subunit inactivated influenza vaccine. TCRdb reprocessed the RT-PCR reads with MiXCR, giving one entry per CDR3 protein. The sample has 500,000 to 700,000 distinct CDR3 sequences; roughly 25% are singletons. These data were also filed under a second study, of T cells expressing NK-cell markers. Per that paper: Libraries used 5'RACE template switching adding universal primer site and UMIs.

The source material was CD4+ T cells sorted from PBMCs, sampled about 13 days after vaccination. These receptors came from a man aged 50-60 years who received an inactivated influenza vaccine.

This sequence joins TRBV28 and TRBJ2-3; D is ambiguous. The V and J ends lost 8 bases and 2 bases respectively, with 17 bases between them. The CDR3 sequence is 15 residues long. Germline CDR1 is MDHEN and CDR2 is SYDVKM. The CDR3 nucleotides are TGTGCCAGCGTTTCCTCCAGCAAATTCACAGATACGCAGTATTTT. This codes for CASVSSSKFTDTQYF.

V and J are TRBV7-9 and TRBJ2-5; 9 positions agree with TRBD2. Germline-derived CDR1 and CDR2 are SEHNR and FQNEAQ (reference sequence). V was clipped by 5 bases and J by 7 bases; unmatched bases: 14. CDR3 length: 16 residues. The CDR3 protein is CASSQRRTSDSGTQYF. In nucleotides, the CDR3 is TGTGCCAGCAGCCAAAGGCGGACTAGCGATTCGGGGACCCAGTACTTC.

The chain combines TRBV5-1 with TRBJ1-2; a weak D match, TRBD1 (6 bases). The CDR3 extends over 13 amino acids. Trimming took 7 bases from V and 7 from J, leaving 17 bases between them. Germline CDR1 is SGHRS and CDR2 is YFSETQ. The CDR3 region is CASAAEGVGGYTF. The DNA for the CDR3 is TGCGCCAGCGCCGCTGAGGGGGTCGGTGGCTACACCTTC.

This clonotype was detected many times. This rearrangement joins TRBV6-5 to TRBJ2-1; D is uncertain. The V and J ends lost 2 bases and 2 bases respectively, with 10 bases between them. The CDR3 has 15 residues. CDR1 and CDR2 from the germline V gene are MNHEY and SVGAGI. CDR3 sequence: CASSYEVSTYNEQFF. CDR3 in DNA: TGTGCCAGCAGTTACGAGGTGAGCACCTACAATGAGCAGTTCTTC.

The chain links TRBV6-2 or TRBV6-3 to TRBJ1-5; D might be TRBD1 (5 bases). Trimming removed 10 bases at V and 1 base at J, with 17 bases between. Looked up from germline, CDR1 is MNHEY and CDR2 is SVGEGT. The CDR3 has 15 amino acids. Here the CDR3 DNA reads TGTGCCACCAACGGGGCTCAAAGGAGCAATCAGCCCCAGCATTTT. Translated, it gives CATNGAQRSNQPQHF.

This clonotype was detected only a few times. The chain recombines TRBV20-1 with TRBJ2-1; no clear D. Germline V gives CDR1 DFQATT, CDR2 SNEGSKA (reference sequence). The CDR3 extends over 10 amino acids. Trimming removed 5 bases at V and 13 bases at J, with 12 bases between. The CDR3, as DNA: TGCAGTGCTGGGCGAAAGGCTCAGTTCTTC. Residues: CSAGRKAQFF.

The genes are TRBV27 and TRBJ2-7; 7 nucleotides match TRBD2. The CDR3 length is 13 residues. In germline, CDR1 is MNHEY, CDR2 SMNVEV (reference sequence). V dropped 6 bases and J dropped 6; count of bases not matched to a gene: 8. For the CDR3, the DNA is TGTGCCAGCAGGGGGAGGGGCAGTGGCGAGCAGTACTTC. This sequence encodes CASRGRGSGEQYF.